This TCR beta chain is drawn from a study of blood T cell repertoires in COVID-19. CDR1 is MNHEY, CDR2 SMNVEV, per germline (reference sequence). CDR3 length equals 15 residues. Germline trimming cut 6 bases from V and 5 bases from J; bases unmatched to any gene: 6. The protocol was immunoSEQ multiplex PCR, while the TCRdb copy is restricted to in-frame clones and leaves out a portion. The sample lists approximately 130,000 clones, about 80% occurring once. The V call is TRBV27, the J call TRBJ2-1, with 11 bases fitting TRBD2. Material: peripheral blood. The origin of this receptor is a human donor in a cohort sampled during active COVID-19. The CDR3 region has the DNA TGTGCCAGCAGCCGACTAGCGGGATCTAACAATGAGCAGTTCTTC. Its translation is CASSRLAGSNNEQFF.